Presented here are 11 T cell receptor beta chains from one specimen sequenced in a study of T-cell memory formation after mild COVID-19. TCRdb reanalysed the 5' RACE reads using MiXCR and keeps one entry per CDR3 protein. The sample yields about 400,000 distinct CDR3 sequences, about an eighth seen once. The specimen sequenced was PBMCs or a T cell subset sorted from them (not recorded which). The receptors stem from a man between 18 and 29 years old who had mild COVID-19 (a few samples of this study predate the infection). Cell type and time point are not known.

This clonotype was recorded many times. The chain uses TRBV12-3 or TRBV12-4 and TRBJ1-1, with TRBD1 matching 10 bases. With 4 bases clipped from V and 3 bases from J, the junction kept 5 bases outside the gene matches. CDR3 length equals 15 residues. CDR3 nucleotides: TGTGCCAGCAGTTGGGGGACAGGGGCGGACACTGAAGCTTTCTTT. Its translation: CASSWGTGADTEAFF.

The genes are TRBV6-2 or TRBV6-3 and TRBJ2-7; 10 bases map to TRBD1. The CDR3 has 15 residues. Germline V gives CDR1 MNHEY, CDR2 SVGEGT. Germline trimming cut 7 bases from V and 1 base from J; bases unmatched to any gene: 7. The chain's CDR3 is CASNGRDRGSYEQYV. DNA of the CDR3: TGTGCCAGCAACGGCCGGGACAGGGGATCCTACGAGCAGTACGTC.

This clonotype came up a few times. J is TRBJ2-6 and V is TRBV7-2; 8 bases are a match to TRBD2. Germline trimming cut 8 bases from V and 2 bases from J; bases unmatched to any gene: 5. Germline-derived CDR1 and CDR2 are SGHTA and FQGNSA. CDR3 length: 15 residues. The CDR3 sequence is CASHAGGAGANVLTF. CDR3 in DNA: TGTGCCAGCCATGCCGGGGGGGCTGGGGCCAACGTCCTGACTTTC.

The CDR3 loop reads CASQTGFTDTQYF. DNA for the CDR3: TGTGCCAGCCAGACAGGATTCACAGATACGCAGTATTTT. This chain connects TRBV3-1 to TRBJ2-3; D may be TRBD1 (6 bases). The germline gives CDR1 LGHDT, CDR2 YNNKEL (reference sequence). The germline V and J ends were trimmed by 8 bases and 2 bases, with 11 bases remaining between them. This CDR3 comprises 13 residues.

This clonotype was picked up many times. The chain combines TRBV3-1 with TRBJ2-7; D call uncertain. This CDR3 is 15 amino acids long. Per germline, CDR1 LGHDT and CDR2 YNNKEL (reference sequence). With 1 base removed from V and 3 bases from J, the gap between germline ends came to 13 bases. CDR3 DNA: TGTGCCAGCAGCCAAGGCCTGAGTGCGAGCTACGAGCAGTACTTC. Protein: CASSQGLSASYEQYF.

This clonotype was observed once. J is TRBJ1-1 and V is TRBV7-2; D remains unclear. The CDR3 is 13 amino acids. V lost 1 base to trimming and J lost 7 bases, with 10 bases between them. CDR1 and CDR2 (germline): SGHTA, FQGNSA. The CDR3 DNA sequence: TGTGCCAGCAGCTTAGGACGGAGTTATGAAGCTTTCTTT. Its translation is CASSLGRSYEAFF.

This clonotype was seen many times. In DNA form, the CDR3 reads TGTGCCAGCAGCGTAGGTTCAAAGCGGGGTCCAGATACGCAGTATTTT. Translation: CASSVGSKRGPDTQYF. The J gene is TRBJ2-3, the V gene TRBV9; TRBD2 matches at 7 bases. Germline CDR1 reads SGDLS; CDR2 reads YYNGEE. The CDR3 has 16 residues. J gave up 4 bases and V 0 bases, and 8 bases lay outside the gene matches.

The rearrangement uses TRBV29-1 and TRBJ1-5; TRBD1 might be the D (6 bases). The germline CDR1 and CDR2 sequences are SQVTM and ANQGSEA. V dropped 7 bases and J dropped 2 bases, with 12 bases sitting between them. The CDR3 extends over 13 amino acids. The CDR3 DNA is TGCAGCGCCGGGGGCGCGGGCAATCAGCCCCAGCATTTT. This translates into CSAGGAGNQPQHF. Complete variable domain (other parts from reference TRBV29-1 and TRBJ1-5): SAVISQKPSRDICQRGTSLTIQCQVDSQVTMMFWYRQQPGQSLTLIATANQGSEATYESGFVIDKFPISRPNLTFSTLTVSNMSPEDSSIYLCSAGGAGNQPQHFGDGTRLSIL.

Ten or more counts support this clonotype. The V call is TRBV20-1, the J call TRBJ2-5; possible D gene TRBD1, 5 bases. CDR1 and CDR2 (germline): DFQATT, SNEGSKA (reference sequence). V dropped 2 bases and J dropped 9 bases, with 19 bases sitting between them. CDR3 length equals 14 residues. CDR3: CSARSVTDKGPQYF. The CDR3 DNA follows: TGCAGTGCTAGATCGGTCACGGACAAGGGCCCCCAGTACTTC.

This clonotype occurred a few times. This sequence joins TRBV7-2 and TRBJ1-4; a weak D match, TRBD1 (5 bases). CDR3 length: 14 amino acids. Trimming left V 1 base short and J 10 bases short, with 13 bases between. CDR1 is SGHTA, CDR2 FQGNSA, per germline. The CDR3 loop reads CASSLGRVDGKLFF. The CDR3 DNA reads as TGTGCCAGCAGCTTAGGCAGGGTCGACGGAAAACTGTTTTTT. Using reference TRBV7-2 and TRBJ1-4 for the parts outside the CDR3, the full variable domain is GAGVSQSPSNKVTEKGKDVELRCDPISGHTALYWYRQSLGQGLEFLIYFQGNSAPDKSGLPSDRFSAERTGGSVSTLTIQRTQQEDSAVYLCASSLGRVDGKLFFGSGTQLSVL.

This clonotype was seen repeatedly, ten times or more. V and J are TRBV7-2 and TRBJ2-1, with D perhaps TRBD1 or TRBD2 (6 bases each). Germline V gene sequence: CDR1 SGHTA, CDR2 FQGNSA. V shed 2 bases and J shed 2 bases, with 16 bases lying between them. The CDR3 runs 17 residues. CDR3 loop: CASSLSSRGRTYNEQFF. DNA of the CDR3: TGTGCCAGCAGCTTATCGTCGAGGGGGAGGACCTACAATGAGCAGTTCTTC.